This T cell receptor (beta chain) was recovered during a study of T cell responses to AZD1222 COVID-19 vaccine. Germline lookup yields CDR1 SNHLY and CDR2 FYNNEI. The CDR3 covers 12 residues. V lost 6 bases and J 0 bases, leaving 6 bases between the germline ends. Study observations and caveats: Spike-specific TCR breadth and depth both grew after two AZD1222 doses. There were mostly white British donors and more females than males, and clonal diversity was possibly underestimated. Researchers took repertoire samples only after the peak T cell response had come.

Produced via immunoSEQ multiplex PCR; TCRdb's table is partial and in-frame only. The sample gives roughly 100,000 clones, 89% of which show up once; more than 40% is in the top ten. Regarding this clone: Its specificity is not known.

This specimen consisted of peripheral blood, obtained 28 days after the second AZD1222 dose. The sequence came from an adult who received the AZD1222 COVID-19 vaccine. The rearrangement links TRBV2 to TRBJ2-7; D ambiguous. CDR3 residues: CASRGSSYEQYF. For the CDR3, the DNA is TGTGCCAGCAGGGGCAGCTCCTACGAGCAGTACTTC.